The subject of this entry is one T cell receptor beta chain. This entry belongs to a study of spatial heterogeneity in lung cancer. Time point reported: blood at routine non-recurrence follow-up after resection. The J segment lost 7 bases and the V segment lost 4 bases, leaving 7 bases of the junction unmatched. CDR1 is KGHDR and CDR2 is SFDVKD in the germline V gene. This CDR3 is 14 amino acids long. Each CDR3 protein gets one entry after TCRdb re-called the 5' RACE reads with MiXCR. This table has more than 75,000 distinct CDR3 sequences, approximately 19% appearing once. The starting material was PBMCs, obtained at follow-up. The source is a male donor with early-stage non-small cell lung cancer. This chain connects TRBV24-1 to TRBJ2-3, with 7 bases matching TRBD1. Here the CDR3 reads CATSDPHRGHTQYF. CDR3 sequence (DNA): TGTGCCACCAGTGACCCTCACAGGGGCCATACGCAGTATTTT.